The present T cell receptor (beta chain) was sequenced within a study of CD8 T cells in Susac syndrome (dated by TCRdb to the late 2010s). Notes on the research overall: Whether CD8+ T cell activation and differentiation in Susac syndrome was antigen driven was tested using repertoire sequencing.

High-throughput TCR beta sequencing profiled peripheral blood CD8+ and CD4+ T cells from healthy donors, Susac syndrome patients and multiple sclerosis patients. Healthy donors were included as age- and sex-matched controls. CD8+ TEMRA cells were enriched by FACS, while bulk CD8+ and CD4+ T cells were purified by magnetic negative isolation. Blood was drawn into EDTA tubes, processed within 24 hours, and PBMCs were isolated by density gradient centrifugation. PBMCs intended for TCR sequencing were cryopreserved in liquid nitrogen and were subsequently thawed in a 37 degrees C water bath. The sorted or isolated CD4+, CD8+ and CD8+ TEMRA cells reached a purity of at least 90%. This clonotype appeared a single time. Its recognized antigen is unknown. There are no base qualities to consult, and no much larger clone falls within one base. One read alone is a weak basis. RNA was extracted using the RNeasy kit, and roughly 0.5 to 1 ug of the RNA was reverse transcribed with random hexamers. The immunoSEQ multiplex PCR assay, covering 54 Vbeta and 13 Jbeta segments, was used to amplify TCR beta CDR3 regions. Bias from PCR amplification was corrected by using a synthetic template baseline for primer optimization and for computational correction. Processing in the source paper ran as follows. Reads were annotated to V, D and J genes per IMGT and analyzed with immunoSEQ Analyzer, keeping only productive sequences. Clonality was computed as one minus Shannon entropy normalized by log2 of the number of productive unique sequences. For each patient and control, public and private clones were evaluated among the 100 most prevalent clones. A clone was defined as Susac-specific if it was absent from the healthy and MS cohorts, from some 980 published viral clones and from other ImmuneACCESS disease sequences. TCRdb redid the processing of the public reads, applying fastp at Q25 and MiXCR, and retained in-frame beta chains. For every CDR3 protein sequence, its rows merge into one entry that carries the most common genes and DNA. The authors' filters were not applied to this entry. The sample table lists 140,000 to 150,000 distinct CDR3 sequences, 94% of them with a count of one. Clones ranked in the top ten supply less than 0.095% of the sample.

Overall study outcomes, separate from this receptor: The number of individuals in the TCR sequencing and HLA analysis was acknowledged as relatively small.

V is reduced by 6 bases and J by 4 bases, leaving a spacing of 20 bases between them. The CDR1 and CDR2 encoded by the germline V gene are SGHDT and YYEEEE. The CDR3 measures 16 amino acids from cysteine to phenylalanine. The read is trimmed to its CDR3 DNA, 48 bases read in frame from base 1. The source material was CD4+ T cells from PBMCs. This sequence uses TRBV5-6 and TRBJ2-1; the D gene is possibly TRBD1 or TRBD2, with 7 bases matching each. This clonotype originated in a human donor in good health. The DNA is TGTGCCAGCAACCTGCAGGGGGGGTTGTTGTACAATGAGCAGTTCTTC. Its protein product is CASNLQGGLLYNEQFF.